This T cell receptor (beta chain) emerged from a study of glioma-infiltrating T cells after dendritic cell vaccination. Across the study: Between the early 2000s and the early 2010s, patients got autologous tumor lysate-pulsed dendritic cell vaccines. Regarding the study as a whole: The cohort had few patients with full blood and tumor sets. Estimated pretreatment TIL content predicted outcome after dendritic cell vaccination.

With respect to this clone: Antigen specificity is unknown.

Primers: 60 V beta forward and 13 J beta reverse. Assay: immunoSEQ multiplex PCR; the TCRdb copy retains only in-frame clones and omits some. The sample contains fewer than 100,000 clones, 85% to 90% of which appear only once. Germline V gene sequence: CDR1 SEHNR, CDR2 FQNEAQ (reference sequence). The CDR3 covers 13 residues. Trimming removed 3 bases from V and 8 bases from J; junction bases left unmatched: 5. Sequenced material: blood, taken before dendritic cell vaccination. This clonotype was obtained from a human donor with glioblastoma. The J gene is TRBJ1-2, the V gene TRBV7-9; 8 bases are shared with TRBD1. CDR3 sequence (DNA): TGTGCCAGCAGCTTGGACAGGGAGGTCGGCTACACCTTC. Translated: CASSLDREVGYTF.